These 27 T cell receptor beta chains were sequenced from one sample in a study of T cell responses to AZD1222 COVID-19 vaccine. Some clones are missing from TCRdb's copy, which holds only in-frame ones; the method was immunoSEQ multiplex PCR. The sample contains hundreds of thousands of clones, roughly 91% of which appear only once. Here the sequenced sample was peripheral blood, taken on day 0 of MenACWY control vaccination. The receptors originated from an adult in good health.

The chain recombines TRBV7-9 with TRBJ1-2; D is unresolved. The CDR3 extends over 14 amino acids. Trimming took 8 bases from V and 2 from J, leaving 15 bases between them. Per germline, CDR1 SEHNR and CDR2 FQNEAQ (reference sequence). The CDR3 DNA is TGTGCCAGCCGGAGAGGCGAGGTGAACTATGGCTACACCTTC. As protein: CASRRGEVNYGYTF.

V and J are TRBV18 and TRBJ1-2; D unresolved. Trimming stripped 1 base from V and 5 bases from J, with 11 bases between. The CDR3 consists of 14 residues. Germline lookup yields CDR1 KGHSH and CDR2 LQKENI. The CDR3 is CASSPRLGSYGYTF. The CDR3 nucleotides are TGTGCCAGCTCACCACGCTTGGGGTCATATGGCTACACCTTC.

V and J are TRBV28 and TRBJ1-6; weak D call: TRBD1 (5 bases). Germline V gives CDR1 MDHEN, CDR2 SYDVKM. The germline V and J ends were trimmed by 4 bases and 5 bases, with 15 bases remaining between them. The CDR3 sequence is 16 residues long. The DNA for the CDR3 is TGTGCCAGCAGTTCGGGGACCCGGGGCAATAATTCACCCCTCCACTTT. The encoded protein is CASSSGTRGNNSPLHF.

The chain carries TRBV18 and TRBJ2-4, with a possible D match to TRBD1 (8 bases). This CDR3 comprises 14 residues. The V gene lost 6 bases and the J gene lost 8 bases, with 17 bases spanning the gap. From germline, CDR1 is KGHSH and CDR2 LQKENI. The CDR3 DNA follows: TGTGCCAGCTCCAGGGGGCCGGGGGGAGACATTCAGTACTTC. Translation: CASSRGPGGDIQYF. The variable domain in full, completed from reference TRBV18 and TRBJ2-4, reads NAGVMQNPRHLVRRRGQEARLRCSPMKGHSHVYWYRQLPEEGLKFMVYLQKENIIDESGMPKERFSAEFPKEGPSILRIQQVVRGDSAAYFCASSRGPGGDIQYFGAGTRLSVL.

The chain carries TRBV2 and TRBJ1-1; the D gene is possibly TRBD1 (5 bases). Germline CDR1 SNHLY, CDR2 FYNNEI. V was clipped by 4 bases and J by 1 base, with 13 bases between them. This CDR3 region has 15 residues. CDR3 loop: CASSGGGNRNTEAFF. The CDR3 DNA is TGTGCCAGCAGTGGGGGGGGGAACAGGAACACTGAAGCTTTCTTT. Together with reference TRBV2 and TRBJ1-1, the CDR3 gives the full variable domain: EPEVTQTPSHQVTQMGQEVILRCVPISNHLYFYWYRQILGQKVEFLVSFYNNEISEKSEIFDDQFSVERPDGSNFTLKIRSTKLEDSAMYFCASSGGGNRNTEAFFGQGTRLTVV.

The V call is TRBV2, the J call TRBJ1-2; 7 bases agree with TRBD1. The CDR3 totals 13 residues. Trimming at V came to 6 bases and at J to 5 bases, leaving 6 bases not matched to a gene. In germline, CDR1 is SNHLY, CDR2 FYNNEI. The CDR3 nucleotides are TGTGCCAGCAGGGACAGGACCACGTATGGCTACACCTTC. Translation gives CASRDRTTYGYTF.

The chain couples TRBV5-1 to TRBJ1-2; D might be TRBD1 (5 bases). The CDR3 extends over 14 amino acids. Germline assignment: CDR1 SGHRS and CDR2 YFSETQ. The V end lost 3 bases, the J end lost 2 bases, and 11 bases lay between the germline ends. The CDR3, as DNA: TGCGCCAGCAGCTCGGCAGGGAGCAACTATGGCTACACCTTC. It yields the protein CASSSAGSNYGYTF.

The chain has TRBV27 and TRBJ1-1; 7 bases agree with TRBD1. Germline CDR1 and CDR2: MNHEY and SMNVEV (reference sequence). V shed 3 bases and J 8 bases; nucleotides not matched to a gene: 12. The CDR3 spans 15 residues. The chain's CDR3 is CASSLARGALGEAFF. CDR3 sequence (DNA): TGTGCCAGCAGTTTGGCCAGGGGGGCCTTGGGAGAAGCTTTCTTT.

This clone was detected only a few times. The same CDR3 can be traced to other DNA sequences in this sample. This sequence joins TRBV15 and TRBJ1-5; D unclear. Trimming shortened V by 0 bases and J by 4 bases, and 4 bases separated the two germline ends. There are 13 residues in the CDR3. Germline loops: CDR1 LNHNV, CDR2 YYDKDF (reference sequence). CDR3 sequence reads: CATSREGNQPQHF. The CDR3 DNA reads TGTGCCACCAGCAGAGAAGGTAATCAGCCCCAGCATTTT.

The chain has TRBV6-5 and TRBJ1-5; D is undetermined. The CDR3 runs 13 residues. The germline V gene has CDR1 MNHEY and CDR2 SVGAGI. V was trimmed by 2 bases and J by 9 bases, leaving 11 bases between them. CDR3 sequence (DNA): TGTGCCAGCAGTTACGGGGTGGAGGGGCCCCAGCATTTT. Translated, it gives CASSYGVEGPQHF.

This chain connects TRBV7-2 to TRBJ2-5, with 7 bases identical to TRBD2. Germline loops: CDR1 SGHTA, CDR2 FQGNSA. V lost 5 bases, J lost 5 bases, and 5 bases stayed unmatched. The CDR3 runs to 13 residues. The DNA of the CDR3 is TGTGCCAGCAGCCGGGACTATCTGGAGACCCAGTACTTC. Protein: CASSRDYLETQYF.

The chain combines TRBV7-9 with TRBJ2-7, with 8 nucleotides matching TRBD1. The CDR3 consists of 14 residues. Germline CDR1 SEHNR, CDR2 FQNEAQ (reference sequence). Unmatched junction bases numbered 2, after V lost 1 base and J lost 3 bases. CDR3 protein: CASSLGQGLYEQYF. CDR3 sequence (DNA): TGTGCCAGCAGCTTAGGACAGGGGCTCTACGAGCAGTACTTC.

The gene calls are TRBV20-1 and TRBJ2-3, with D possibly being TRBD2 (6 bases). Germline CDR1 reads DFQATT; CDR2 reads SNEGSKA (reference sequence). V lost 3 bases and J 2 bases, leaving 12 bases between the germline ends. The CDR3 sequence is 14 residues long. Written as DNA, the CDR3 is TGCAGTGCTAGTGAACGGGACTTCACAGATACGCAGTATTTT. Its protein is CSASERDFTDTQYF.

J is TRBJ1-5 and V is TRBV6-1, with no clear D. The V end was cut by 2 bases, the J end by 7 bases, with 9 bases between. This CDR3 region has 13 residues. Germline CDR1 MNHNS, CDR2 SASEGT. CDR3 sequence: CASSELTVQPQHF. The CDR3 DNA follows: TGTGCCAGCAGTGAATTGACCGTACAGCCCCAGCATTTT.

J is TRBJ1-1 and V is TRBV30, with 9 bases fitting TRBD1. The V and J ends lost 2 bases and 2 bases, in that order; junction bases with no gene match: 9. Germline CDR1 is GTSNPN and CDR2 is SVGIG (reference sequence). The CDR3 loop spans 16 amino acids. The CDR3: CAWSLDTDRGNTEAFF. As DNA, the CDR3 is TGTGCCTGGAGTCTTGATACGGACAGGGGCAACACTGAAGCTTTCTTT.

The chain joins TRBV18 to TRBJ2-5; D not resolved. CDR3 size: 13 residues. The V end was cut by 6 bases, the J end by 5 bases, with 13 bases between. The germline CDR1 and CDR2 sequences are KGHSH and LQKENI. CDR3 region: CASSSGLGETQYF. As DNA, the CDR3 is TGTGCCAGCTCCTCCGGTCTGGGCGAGACCCAGTACTTC. The complete variable domain, with remaining parts taken from reference TRBV18 and TRBJ2-5, reads NAGVMQNPRHLVRRRGQEARLRCSPMKGHSHVYWYRQLPEEGLKFMVYLQKENIIDESGMPKERFSAEFPKEGPSILRIQQVVRGDSAAYFCASSSGLGETQYFGPGTRLLVL.

The chain is built from TRBV3-1 (or the pseudogene TRBV3-2) and TRBJ2-5; D unclear. V gave up 4 bases and J gave up 1 base, with 4 bases separating them. Germline CDR1 is LGHDT and CDR2 is YNNKEL (reference sequence). The length of the CDR3 is 12 residues. In nucleotides, the CDR3 is TGTGCCAGCAGCCCCTTCCAAGAGACCCAGTACTTC. Translation: CASSPFQETQYF.

This rearrangement joins TRBV6-2 or TRBV6-3 to TRBJ1-5; D is uncertain. With 2 bases removed from V and 0 bases from J, the gap between germline ends came to 8 bases. Looked up from germline, CDR1 is MNHEY and CDR2 is SVGEGT. This CDR3 spans 15 amino acids. The CDR3 DNA follows: TGTGCCAGCAGTTACCTGAGTAATAGCAATCAGCCCCAGCATTTT. Its protein product is CASSYLSNSNQPQHF.

The rearrangement uses TRBV30 and TRBJ1-5; TRBD1 is a possible D gene (5 bases). The CDR3 loop spans 13 amino acids. Deletions cut 5 bases from V and 0 bases from J, with 8 bases between. Germline CDR1 and CDR2: GTSNPN and SVGIG (reference sequence). The DNA for the CDR3 is TGTGCCTGGGCACAGGATAGCAATCAGCCCCAGCATTTT. Protein sequence: CAWAQDSNQPQHF. The whole variable domain, remainder taken from reference TRBV30 and TRBJ1-5, is SQTIHQWPATLVQPVGSPLSLECTVEGTSNPNLYWYRQAAGRGLQLLFYSVGIGQISSEVPQNLSASRPQDRQFILSSKKLLLSDSGFYLCAWAQDSNQPQHFGDGTRLSIL.

The chain combines TRBV6-6 with TRBJ1-1; 7 positions match TRBD1. Germline V gene lookup returns CDR1 MNHNY and CDR2 SVGAGI (reference sequence). This CDR3 is built from 16 residues. Germline trimming cut 6 bases from V and 0 bases from J; bases unmatched to any gene: 10. The CDR3 reads CASSPIPGQLNTEAFF. The CDR3 nucleotides read TGTGCCAGCAGCCCGATTCCGGGACAGTTGAACACTGAAGCTTTCTTT.

This chain links TRBV13 with TRBJ2-1; 9 positions match TRBD2. With V trimmed by 1 base and J by 6 bases, 13 bases remained unmatched. Germline V gives CDR1 PRHDT, CDR2 FYEKMQ (reference sequence). The CDR3 is 18 amino acids. This chain's CDR3 is CASSLEGLAGNWGNEQFF. CDR3 DNA: TGTGCCAGCAGCTTAGAGGGCCTAGCGGGAAACTGGGGCAATGAGCAGTTCTTC. Based on the CDR3 plus reference TRBV13 and TRBJ2-1, the full variable domain is AAGVIQSPRHLIKEKRETATLKCYPIPRHDTVYWYQQGPGQDPQFLISFYEKMQSDKGSIPDRFSAQQFSDYHSELNMSSLELGDSALYFCASSLEGLAGNWGNEQFFGPGTRLTVL.

The chain uses TRBV20-1 and TRBJ1-1, with 8 positions matching TRBD1. The germline V gene encodes CDR1 DFQATT and CDR2 SNEGSKA (reference sequence). The CDR3 runs 13 residues. V lost 3 bases and J lost 10; bases outside the gene matches: 10. DNA of the CDR3: TGCAGTGCTAGTAGGCCGACAGGGGAAGTAGCTTTCTTT. Translated: CSASRPTGEVAFF.

The chain is built from TRBV5-1 and TRBJ1-2; 10 nucleotides match TRBD1. Looked up from germline, CDR1 is SGHRS and CDR2 is YFSETQ. V was clipped by 4 bases and J by 6 bases; unmatched bases: 6. The CDR3 runs 14 residues. As DNA, the CDR3 is TGCGCCAGCAGCCCGGGGGACAGGGGAAATGGCTACACCTTC. It encodes CASSPGDRGNGYTF.

This clone was seen more than once but under ten times. This chain joins TRBV13 and TRBJ1-2, with D perhaps TRBD1 (5 bases). V lost 3 bases and J lost 4, with 18 bases in between. Germline values: CDR1 PRHDT, CDR2 FYEKMQ (reference sequence). This CDR3 has 16 residues. The DNA for the CDR3 is TGTGCCAGCAGCTTTTCATCAGGGTCGGCGGCCTATGGCTACACCTTC. The encoded protein is CASSFSSGSAAYGYTF. Supplemented by reference TRBV13 and TRBJ1-2, the full variable domain reads AAGVIQSPRHLIKEKRETATLKCYPIPRHDTVYWYQQGPGQDPQFLISFYEKMQSDKGSIPDRFSAQQFSDYHSELNMSSLELGDSALYFCASSFSSGSAAYGYTFGSGTRLTVV.

The chain links TRBV30 to TRBJ2-7, with D unclear. Between the trimmed V and J ends, which lost 2 bases and 7 bases, there was a span of 12 bases. The germline gives CDR1 GTSNPN, CDR2 SVGIG (reference sequence). The CDR3 totals 12 residues. The CDR3 bases are TGTGCCTGGAGTCCTAACCCTGGAGAGCAGTACTTC. Its protein product is CAWSPNPGEQYF.

The V gene is TRBV6-5, the J gene TRBJ1-4; D not certain. This CDR3 spans 14 amino acids. The V end was cut by 6 bases, the J end by 4 bases, with 12 bases between. From germline, CDR1 is MNHEY and CDR2 SVGAGI. The CDR3 nucleotides read TGTGCCAGCAGCTTGGGTCAGCGTAATGAAAAACTGTTTTTT. This gives the protein CASSLGQRNEKLFF.

The chain recombines TRBV10-3 with TRBJ2-3, with a tentative D call TRBD2 (5 bases). Trimming took off 10 bases at V and 2 bases at J, with 16 bases between the two ends. CDR3 length: 14 amino acids. Per germline, CDR1 ENHRY and CDR2 SYGVKD. The CDR3 loop is CATIRGPNTDTQYF. The CDR3 coding sequence is TGTGCCACCATCCGGGGTCCGAACACAGATACGCAGTATTTT.